Each of the 2 T cell receptor beta chains below was sequenced from the same sample in a study of blood T cell repertoires in COVID-19. Libraries were prepared by immunoSEQ multiplex PCR; TCRdb keeps only in-frame clonotypes and omits some of them. The sample has about 150,000 clones, about nine tenths seen once. The sample consisted of peripheral blood. Receptor source: a man aged 18 to 29 with COVID-19, enrolled during active disease.

Notes on this clone: Germline and junction disagree at one end, which may indicate a read error. The CDR3 DNA follows: TGTGCCACCAGCAGAGATCGCTCAACTAGCGGGAACTTC. The encoded protein is CATSRDRSTSGNF. This chain connects TRBV15 to TRBJ2-7, with 10 bases lining up with TRBD2. The CDR3 covers 13 residues. Looked up from germline, CDR1 is LNHNV and CDR2 is YYDKDF (reference sequence).

The chain couples TRBV30 to TRBJ2-7, with TRBD2 identical over 9 bases. Losses at the gene ends were 4 bases for V and 5 bases for J; bases not matched to a gene: 12. Germline CDR1 reads GTSNPN; CDR2 reads SVGIG (reference sequence). There are 15 residues in the CDR3. CDR3 amino acids: CAWTLTSGWAHEQYF. In nucleotides, the CDR3 is TGTGCCTGGACCCTAACTAGCGGGTGGGCCCACGAGCAGTACTTC.